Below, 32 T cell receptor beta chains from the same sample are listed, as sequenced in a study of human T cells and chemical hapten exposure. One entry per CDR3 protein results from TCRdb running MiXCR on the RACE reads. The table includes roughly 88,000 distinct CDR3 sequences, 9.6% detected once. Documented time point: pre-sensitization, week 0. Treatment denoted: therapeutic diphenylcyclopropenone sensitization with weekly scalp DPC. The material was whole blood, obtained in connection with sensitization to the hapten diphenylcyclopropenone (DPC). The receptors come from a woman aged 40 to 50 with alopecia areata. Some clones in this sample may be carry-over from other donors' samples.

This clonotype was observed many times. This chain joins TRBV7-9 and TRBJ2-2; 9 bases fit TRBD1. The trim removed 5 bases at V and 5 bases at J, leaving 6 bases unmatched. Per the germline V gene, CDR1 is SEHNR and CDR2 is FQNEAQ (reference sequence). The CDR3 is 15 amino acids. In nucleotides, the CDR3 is TGTGCCAGCAGCCCGGACAGGGGACCTACCGGGGAGCTGTTTTTT. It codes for CASSPDRGPTGELFF.

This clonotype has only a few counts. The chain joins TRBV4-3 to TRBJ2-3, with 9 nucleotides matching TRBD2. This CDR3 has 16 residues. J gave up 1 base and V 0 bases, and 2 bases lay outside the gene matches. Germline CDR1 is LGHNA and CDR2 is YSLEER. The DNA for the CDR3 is TGCGCCAGCAGCCAAGATCCTAGCGGGGGCACAGATACGCAGTATTTT. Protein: CASSQDPSGGTDTQYF.

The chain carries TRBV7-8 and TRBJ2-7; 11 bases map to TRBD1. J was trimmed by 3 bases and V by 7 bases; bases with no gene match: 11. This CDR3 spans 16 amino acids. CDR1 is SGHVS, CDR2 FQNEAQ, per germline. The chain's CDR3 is CASTPLAGTGGYEQYF. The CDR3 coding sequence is TGTGCCAGCACCCCTCTTGCCGGGACAGGGGGCTACGAGCAGTACTTC. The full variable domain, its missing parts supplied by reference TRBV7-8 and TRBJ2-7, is GAGVSQSPRYKVAKRGQDVALRCDPISGHVSLFWYQQALGQGPEFLTYFQNEAQLDKSGLPSDRFFAERPEGSVSTLKIQRTQQEDSAVYLCASTPLAGTGGYEQYFGPGTRLTVT.

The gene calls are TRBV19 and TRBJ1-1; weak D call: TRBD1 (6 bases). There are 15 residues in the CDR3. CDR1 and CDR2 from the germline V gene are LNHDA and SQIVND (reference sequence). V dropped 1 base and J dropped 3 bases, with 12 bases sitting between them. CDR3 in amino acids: CASSIGSGHHTEAFF. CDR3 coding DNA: TGTGCCAGTAGTATAGGCTCGGGACACCACACTGAAGCTTTCTTT.

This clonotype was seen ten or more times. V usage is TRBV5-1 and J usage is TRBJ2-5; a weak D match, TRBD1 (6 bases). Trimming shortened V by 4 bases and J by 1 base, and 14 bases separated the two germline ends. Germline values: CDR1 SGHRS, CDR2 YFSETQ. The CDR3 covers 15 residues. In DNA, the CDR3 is TGCGCCAGCAGCCCCGGACAGTTTTCCCAAGAGACCCAGTACTTC. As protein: CASSPGQFSQETQYF.

Here the CDR3 reads CASRTGPSGNTIYF. The CDR3 DNA reads TGCGCCAGTCGGACAGGGCCTTCTGGAAACACCATATATTTT. The rearrangement uses TRBV5-1 and TRBJ1-3; 8 bases agree with TRBD1. Per the germline V gene, CDR1 is SGHRS and CDR2 is YFSETQ. Germline trimming cut 8 bases from V and 1 base from J; bases unmatched to any gene: 5. The CDR3 sequence is 14 residues long.

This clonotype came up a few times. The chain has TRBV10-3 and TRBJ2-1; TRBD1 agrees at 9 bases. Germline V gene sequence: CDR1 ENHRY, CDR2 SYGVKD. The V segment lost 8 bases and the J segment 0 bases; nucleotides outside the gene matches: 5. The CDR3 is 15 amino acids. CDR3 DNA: TGTGCCATCGGGACAGGGAAGAGCTCCTACAATGAGCAGTTCTTC. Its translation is CAIGTGKSSYNEQFF.

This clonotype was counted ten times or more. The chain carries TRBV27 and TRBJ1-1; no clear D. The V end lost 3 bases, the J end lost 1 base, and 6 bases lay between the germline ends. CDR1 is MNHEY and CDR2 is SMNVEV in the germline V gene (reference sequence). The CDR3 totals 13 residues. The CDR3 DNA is TGTGCCAGCAGTTTCAAGGAGAACACTGAAGCTTTCTTT. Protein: CASSFKENTEAFF.

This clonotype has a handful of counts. The CDR3 is CAWSDTESPNYGYTF. DNA for the CDR3: TGTGCCTGGAGCGATACAGAGTCTCCTAACTATGGCTACACCTTC. The chain combines TRBV30 with TRBJ1-2, with D unresolved. This CDR3 region has 15 residues. The V end was cut by 3 bases, the J end by 0 bases, with 14 bases between. The germline V gene encodes CDR1 GTSNPN and CDR2 SVGIG (reference sequence).

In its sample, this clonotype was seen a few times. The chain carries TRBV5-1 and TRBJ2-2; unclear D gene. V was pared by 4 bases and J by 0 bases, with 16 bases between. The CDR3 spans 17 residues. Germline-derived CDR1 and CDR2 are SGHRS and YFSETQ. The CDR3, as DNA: TGCGCCAGCAGCCCTCCAGAAAGTAACGCGAACACCGGGGAGCTGTTTTTT. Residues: CASSPPESNANTGELFF.

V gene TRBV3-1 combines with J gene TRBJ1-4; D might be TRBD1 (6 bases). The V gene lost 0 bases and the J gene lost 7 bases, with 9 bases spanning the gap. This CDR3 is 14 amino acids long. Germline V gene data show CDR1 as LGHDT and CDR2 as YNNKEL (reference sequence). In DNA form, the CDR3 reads TGTGCCAGCAGCCAAGAGGGGGGCCTTGAAAAACTGTTTTTT. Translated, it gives CASSQEGGLEKLFF.

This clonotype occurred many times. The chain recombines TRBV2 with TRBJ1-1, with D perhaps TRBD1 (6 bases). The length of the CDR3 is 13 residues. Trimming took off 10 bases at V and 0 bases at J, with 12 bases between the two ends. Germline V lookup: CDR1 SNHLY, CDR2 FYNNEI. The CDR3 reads CATSGQLNTEAFF. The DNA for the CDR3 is TGTGCCACCTCGGGACAACTGAACACTGAAGCTTTCTTT.

CDR3: CASSDGQGGGYNEQFF. The CDR3 region has the DNA TGCGCCAGCAGTGATGGACAGGGGGGGGGATACAATGAGCAGTTCTTC. The chain recombines TRBV10-2 with TRBJ2-1; 10 nucleotides align to TRBD1. The CDR3 is made up of 16 amino acids. Germline CDR1 is WSHSY and CDR2 is SAAADI. V dropped 3 bases and J dropped 4; count of bases not matched to a gene: 6.

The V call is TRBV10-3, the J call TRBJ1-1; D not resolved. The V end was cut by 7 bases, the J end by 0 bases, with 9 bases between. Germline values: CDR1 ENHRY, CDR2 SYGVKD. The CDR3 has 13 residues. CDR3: CAITGVMNTEAFF. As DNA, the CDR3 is TGTGCCATCACCGGAGTAATGAACACTGAAGCTTTCTTT.

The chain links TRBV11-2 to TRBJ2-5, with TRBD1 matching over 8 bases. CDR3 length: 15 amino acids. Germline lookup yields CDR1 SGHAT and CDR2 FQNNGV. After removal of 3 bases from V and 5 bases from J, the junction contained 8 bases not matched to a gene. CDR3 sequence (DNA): TGTGCCAGCAGCTTTAACCCAGGGGGCATGGAGACCCAGTACTTC. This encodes CASSFNPGGMETQYF.

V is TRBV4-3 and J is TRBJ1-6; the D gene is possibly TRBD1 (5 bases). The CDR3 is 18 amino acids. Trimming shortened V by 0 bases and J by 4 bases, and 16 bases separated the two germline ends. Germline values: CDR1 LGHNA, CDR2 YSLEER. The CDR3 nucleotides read TGCGCCAGCAGCCAAGATAACGGGCCAGGGAGTTATAATTCACCCCTCCACTTT. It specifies CASSQDNGPGSYNSPLHF.

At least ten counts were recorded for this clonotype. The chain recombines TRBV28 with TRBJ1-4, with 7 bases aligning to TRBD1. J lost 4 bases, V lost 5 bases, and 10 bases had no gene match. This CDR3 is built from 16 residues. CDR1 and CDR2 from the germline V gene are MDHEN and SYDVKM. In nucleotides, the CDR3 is TGTGCCAGCAGTCGGGTGGGGGACAGACTTAATGAAAAACTGTTTTTT. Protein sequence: CASSRVGDRLNEKLFF. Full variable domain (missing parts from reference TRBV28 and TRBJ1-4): DVKVTQSSRYLVKRTGEKVFLECVQDMDHENMFWYRQDPGLGLRLIYFSYDVKMKEKGDIPEGYSVSREKKERFSLILESASTNQTSMYLCASSRVGDRLNEKLFFGSGTQLSVL.

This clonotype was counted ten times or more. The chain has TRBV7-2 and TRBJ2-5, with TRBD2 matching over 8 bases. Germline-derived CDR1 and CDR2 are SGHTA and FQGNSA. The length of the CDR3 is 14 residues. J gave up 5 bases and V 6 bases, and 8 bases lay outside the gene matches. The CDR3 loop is CASSPPREGETQYF. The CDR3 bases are TGTGCCAGCAGTCCTCCCCGGGAGGGGGAGACCCAGTACTTC.

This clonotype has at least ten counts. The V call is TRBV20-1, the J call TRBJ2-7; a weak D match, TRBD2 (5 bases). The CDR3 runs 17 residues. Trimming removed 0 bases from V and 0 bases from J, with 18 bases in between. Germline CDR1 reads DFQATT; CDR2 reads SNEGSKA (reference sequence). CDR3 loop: CSARDLLGSASSYEQYF. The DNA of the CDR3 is TGCAGTGCTAGAGATCTCTTAGGGAGCGCGAGCTCCTACGAGCAGTACTTC.

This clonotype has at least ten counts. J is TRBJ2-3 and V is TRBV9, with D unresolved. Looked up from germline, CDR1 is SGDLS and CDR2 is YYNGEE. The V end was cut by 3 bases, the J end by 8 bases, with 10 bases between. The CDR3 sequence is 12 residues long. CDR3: CASSEDTPTQYF. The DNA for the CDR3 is TGTGCCAGCAGCGAGGATACACCTACGCAGTATTTT. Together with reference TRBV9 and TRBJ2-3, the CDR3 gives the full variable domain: DSGVTQTPKHLITATGQRVTLRCSPRSGDLSVYWYQQSLDQGLQFLIQYYNGEERAKGNILERFSAQQFPDLHSELNLSSLELGDSALYFCASSEDTPTQYFGPGTRLTVL.

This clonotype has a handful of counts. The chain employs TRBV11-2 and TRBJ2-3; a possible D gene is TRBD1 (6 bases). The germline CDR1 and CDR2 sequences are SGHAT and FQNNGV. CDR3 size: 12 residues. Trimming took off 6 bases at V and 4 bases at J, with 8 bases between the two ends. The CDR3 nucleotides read TGTGCCAGCAGGCCAGGGGCAGATACGCAGTATTTT. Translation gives CASRPGADTQYF.

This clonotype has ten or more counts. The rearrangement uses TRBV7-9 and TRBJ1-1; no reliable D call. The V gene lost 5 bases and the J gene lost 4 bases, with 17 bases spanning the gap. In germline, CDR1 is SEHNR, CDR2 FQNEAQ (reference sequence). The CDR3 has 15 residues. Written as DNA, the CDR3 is TGTGCCAGCAGCCACCCCCCACAAATCGGCACTGAAGCTTTCTTT. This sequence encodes CASSHPPQIGTEAFF.

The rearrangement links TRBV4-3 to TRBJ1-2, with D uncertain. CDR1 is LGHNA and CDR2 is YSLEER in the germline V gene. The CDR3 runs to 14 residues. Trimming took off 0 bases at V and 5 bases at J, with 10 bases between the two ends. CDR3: CASSQDKGYYGYTF. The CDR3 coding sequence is TGCGCCAGCAGCCAAGATAAGGGTTATTATGGCTACACCTTC.

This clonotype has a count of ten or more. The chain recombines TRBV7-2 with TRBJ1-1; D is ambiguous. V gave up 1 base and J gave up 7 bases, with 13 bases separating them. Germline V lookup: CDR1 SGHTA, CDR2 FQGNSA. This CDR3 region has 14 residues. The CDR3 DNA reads TGTGCCAGCAGCTTAGGTTTCGACCCCATTGAAGCTTTCTTT. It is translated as CASSLGFDPIEAFF. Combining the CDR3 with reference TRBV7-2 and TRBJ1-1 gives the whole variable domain GAGVSQSPSNKVTEKGKDVELRCDPISGHTALYWYRQSLGQGLEFLIYFQGNSAPDKSGLPSDRFSAERTGGSVSTLTIQRTQQEDSAVYLCASSLGFDPIEAFFGQGTRLTVV.

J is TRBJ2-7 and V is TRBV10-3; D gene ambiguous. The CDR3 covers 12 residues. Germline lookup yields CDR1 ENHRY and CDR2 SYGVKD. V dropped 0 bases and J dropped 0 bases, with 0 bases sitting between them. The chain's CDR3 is CAISESSYEQYF. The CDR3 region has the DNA TGTGCCATCAGTGAGTCCTCCTACGAGCAGTACTTC.

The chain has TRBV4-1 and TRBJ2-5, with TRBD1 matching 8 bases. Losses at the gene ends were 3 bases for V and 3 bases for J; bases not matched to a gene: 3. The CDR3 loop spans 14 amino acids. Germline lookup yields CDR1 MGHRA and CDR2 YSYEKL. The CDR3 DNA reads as TGCGCCAGCAGCCAGCAGGGGGCTAAAGAGACCCAGTACTTC. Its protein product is CASSQQGAKETQYF.

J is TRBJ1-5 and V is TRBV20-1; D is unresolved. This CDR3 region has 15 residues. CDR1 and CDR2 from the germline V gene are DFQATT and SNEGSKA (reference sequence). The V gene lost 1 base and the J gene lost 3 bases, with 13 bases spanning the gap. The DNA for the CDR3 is TGCAGTGCTAGAGGGAGTGGGTCCAACAATCAGCCCCAGCATTTT. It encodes CSARGSGSNNQPQHF.

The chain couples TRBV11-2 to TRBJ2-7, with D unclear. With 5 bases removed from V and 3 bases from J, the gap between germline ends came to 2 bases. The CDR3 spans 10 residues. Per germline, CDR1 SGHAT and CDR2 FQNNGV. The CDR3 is CASSSYEQYF. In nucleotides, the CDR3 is TGTGCCAGCAGCAGCTACGAGCAGTACTTC.

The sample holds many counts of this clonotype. CDR3 coding DNA: TGTGCCAGCAGACCAACTAGCGGGGGATACAATGAGCAGTTCTTC. Protein product: CASRPTSGGYNEQFF. This chain joins TRBV5-6 and TRBJ2-1, with 11 positions matching TRBD2. The germline gives CDR1 SGHDT, CDR2 YYEEEE. The CDR3 has 15 residues. J lost 4 bases, V lost 5 bases, and 5 bases had no gene match.

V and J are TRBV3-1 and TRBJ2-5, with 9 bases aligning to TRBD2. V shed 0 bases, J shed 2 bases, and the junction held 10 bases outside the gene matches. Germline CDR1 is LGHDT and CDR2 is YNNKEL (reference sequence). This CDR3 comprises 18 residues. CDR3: CASSQERIAGARQETQYF. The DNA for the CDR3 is TGTGCCAGCAGCCAAGAAAGGATAGCGGGGGCCAGGCAAGAGACCCAGTACTTC.

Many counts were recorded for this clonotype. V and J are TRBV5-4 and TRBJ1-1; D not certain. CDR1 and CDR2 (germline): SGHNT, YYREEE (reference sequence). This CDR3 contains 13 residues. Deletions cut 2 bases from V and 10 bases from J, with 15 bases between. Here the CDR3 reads CASSFSGAGAAFF. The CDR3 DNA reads TGTGCCAGCAGCTTTTCGGGCGCAGGTGCAGCTTTCTTT. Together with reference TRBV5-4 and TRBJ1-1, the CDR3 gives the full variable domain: ETGVTQSPTHLIKTRGQQVTLRCSSQSGHNTVSWYQQALGQGPQFIFQYYREEENGRGNFPPRFSGLQFPNYSSELNVNALELDDSALYLCASSFSGAGAAFFGQGTRLTVV.

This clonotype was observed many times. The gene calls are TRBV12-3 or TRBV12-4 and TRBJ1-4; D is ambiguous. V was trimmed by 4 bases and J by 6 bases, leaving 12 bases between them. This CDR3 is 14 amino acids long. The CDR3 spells CASSSGPWDEKLFF. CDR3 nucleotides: TGTGCCAGCAGTTCCGGCCCGTGGGATGAAAAACTGTTTTTT.